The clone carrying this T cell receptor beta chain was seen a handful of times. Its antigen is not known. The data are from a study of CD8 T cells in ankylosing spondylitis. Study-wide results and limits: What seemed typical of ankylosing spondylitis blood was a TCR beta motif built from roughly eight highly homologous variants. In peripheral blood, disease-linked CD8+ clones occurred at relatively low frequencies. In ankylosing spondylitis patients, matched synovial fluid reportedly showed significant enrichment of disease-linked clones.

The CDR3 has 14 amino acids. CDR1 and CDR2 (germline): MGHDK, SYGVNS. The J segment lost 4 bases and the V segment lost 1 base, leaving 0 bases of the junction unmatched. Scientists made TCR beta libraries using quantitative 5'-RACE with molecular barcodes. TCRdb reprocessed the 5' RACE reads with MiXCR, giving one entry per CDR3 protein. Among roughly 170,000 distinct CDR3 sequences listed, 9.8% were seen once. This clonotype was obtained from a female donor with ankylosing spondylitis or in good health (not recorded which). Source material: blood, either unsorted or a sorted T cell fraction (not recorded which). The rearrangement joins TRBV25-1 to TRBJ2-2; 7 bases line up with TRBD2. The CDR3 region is CASSEWEGTGELFF. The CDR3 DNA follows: TGTGCCAGCAGTGAATGGGAGGGCACCGGGGAGCTGTTTTTT.